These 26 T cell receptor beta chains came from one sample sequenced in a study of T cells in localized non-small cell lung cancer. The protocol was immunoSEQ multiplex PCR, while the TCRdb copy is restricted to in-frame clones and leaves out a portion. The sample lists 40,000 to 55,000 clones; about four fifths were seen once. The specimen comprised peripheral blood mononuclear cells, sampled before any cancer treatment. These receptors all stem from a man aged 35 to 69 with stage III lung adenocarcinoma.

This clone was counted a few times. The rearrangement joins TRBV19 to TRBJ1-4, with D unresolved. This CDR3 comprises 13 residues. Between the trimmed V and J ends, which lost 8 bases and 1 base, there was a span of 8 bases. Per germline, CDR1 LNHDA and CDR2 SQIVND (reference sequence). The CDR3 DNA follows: TGTGCCAGTGAAGGTGGAACTAATGAAAAACTGTTTTTT. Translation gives CASEGGTNEKLFF.

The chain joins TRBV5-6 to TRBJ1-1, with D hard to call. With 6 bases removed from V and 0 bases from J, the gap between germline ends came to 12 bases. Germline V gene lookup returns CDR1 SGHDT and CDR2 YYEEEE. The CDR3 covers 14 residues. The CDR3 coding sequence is TGTGCCAGCACCTGGACGGAGCTGAACACTGAAGCTTTCTTT. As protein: CASTWTELNTEAFF.

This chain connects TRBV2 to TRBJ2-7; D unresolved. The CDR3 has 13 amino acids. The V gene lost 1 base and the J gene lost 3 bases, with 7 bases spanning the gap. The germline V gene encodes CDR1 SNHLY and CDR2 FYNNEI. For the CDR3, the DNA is TGTGCCAGCAGTGAAGTTCCAGGCTACGAGCAGTACTTC. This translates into CASSEVPGYEQYF.

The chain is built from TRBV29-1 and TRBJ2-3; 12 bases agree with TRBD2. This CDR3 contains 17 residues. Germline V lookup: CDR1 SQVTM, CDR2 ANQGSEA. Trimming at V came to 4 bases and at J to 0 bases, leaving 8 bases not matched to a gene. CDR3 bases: TGCAGCGTTGTCCTAGCGGGGGGGCTTCCTAGCACAGATACGCAGTATTTT. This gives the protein CSVVLAGGLPSTDTQYF.

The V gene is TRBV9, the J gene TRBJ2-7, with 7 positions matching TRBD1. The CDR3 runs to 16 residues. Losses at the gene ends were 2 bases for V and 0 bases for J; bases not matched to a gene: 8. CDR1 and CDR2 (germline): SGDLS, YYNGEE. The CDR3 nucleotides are TGTGCCAGCAGCGTGGACGTCGGGACAGACTCCTACGAGCAGTACTTC. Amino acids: CASSVDVGTDSYEQYF.

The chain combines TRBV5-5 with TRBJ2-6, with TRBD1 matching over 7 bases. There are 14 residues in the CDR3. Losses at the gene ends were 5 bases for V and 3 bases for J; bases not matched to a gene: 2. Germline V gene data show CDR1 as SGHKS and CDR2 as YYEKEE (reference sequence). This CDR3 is CASRQGVGANVLTF. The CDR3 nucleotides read TGTGCCAGCAGGCAGGGGGTTGGGGCCAACGTCCTGACTTTC. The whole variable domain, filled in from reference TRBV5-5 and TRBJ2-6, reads DAGVTQSPTHLIKTRGQQVTLRCSPISGHKSVSWYQQVLGQGPQFIFQYYEKEERGRGNFPDRFSARQFPNYSSELNVNALLLGDSALYLCASRQGVGANVLTFGAGSRLTVL.

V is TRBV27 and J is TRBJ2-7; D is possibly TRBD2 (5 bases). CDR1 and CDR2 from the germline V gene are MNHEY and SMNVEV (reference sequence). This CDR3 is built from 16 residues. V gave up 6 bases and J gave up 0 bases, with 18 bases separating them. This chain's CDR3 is CASSFRVTRNSYEQYF. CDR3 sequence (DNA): TGTGCCAGCAGCTTTCGCGTTACTAGGAACTCCTACGAGCAGTACTTC.

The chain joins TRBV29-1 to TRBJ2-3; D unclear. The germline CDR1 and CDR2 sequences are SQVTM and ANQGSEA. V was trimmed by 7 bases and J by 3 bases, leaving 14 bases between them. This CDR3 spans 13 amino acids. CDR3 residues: CSARTVVTDTQYF. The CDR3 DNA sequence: TGCAGCGCCCGGACCGTCGTTACAGATACGCAGTATTTT.

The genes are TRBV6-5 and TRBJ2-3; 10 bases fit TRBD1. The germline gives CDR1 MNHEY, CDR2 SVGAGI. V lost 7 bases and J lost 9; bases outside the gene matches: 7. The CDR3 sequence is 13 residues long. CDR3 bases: TGTGCCAGCACGGGACAGGGGTCTGAGACGCAGTATTTT. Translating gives CASTGQGSETQYF.

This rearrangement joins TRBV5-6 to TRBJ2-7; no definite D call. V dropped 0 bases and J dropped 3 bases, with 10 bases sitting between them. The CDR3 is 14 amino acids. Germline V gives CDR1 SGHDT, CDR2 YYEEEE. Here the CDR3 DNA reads TGTGCCAGCAGCTTGGACAGATTTTTCTACGAGCAGTACTTC. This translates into CASSLDRFFYEQYF.

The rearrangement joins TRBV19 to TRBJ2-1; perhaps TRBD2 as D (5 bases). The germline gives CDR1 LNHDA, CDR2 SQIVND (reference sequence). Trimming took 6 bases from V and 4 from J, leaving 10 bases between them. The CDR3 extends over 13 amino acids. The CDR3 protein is CASSDSGYNEQFF. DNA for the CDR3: TGTGCCAGTAGCGACTCGGGATACAATGAGCAGTTCTTC. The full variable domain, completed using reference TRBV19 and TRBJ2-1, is DGGITQSPKYLFRKEGQNVTLSCEQNLNHDAMYWYRQDPGQGLRLIYYSQIVNDFQKGDIAEGYSVSREKKESFPLTVTSAQKNPTAFYLCASSDSGYNEQFFGPGTRLTVL.

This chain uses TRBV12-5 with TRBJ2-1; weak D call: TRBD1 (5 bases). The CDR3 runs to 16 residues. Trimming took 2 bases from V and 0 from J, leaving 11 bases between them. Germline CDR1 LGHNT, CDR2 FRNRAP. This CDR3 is CASGLQDSFSYNEQFF. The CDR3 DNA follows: TGTGCTAGTGGTTTGCAAGACAGTTTCTCCTACAATGAGCAGTTCTTC.

The DNA for the CDR3 is TGTGCCAGCAGCCAAGAAGTTCCGGGAAATGAGCAGTTCTTC. Its translation: CASSQEVPGNEQFF. The chain employs TRBV14 and TRBJ2-1, with a weak D call TRBD2 (5 bases). The germline gives CDR1 SGHDN, CDR2 FVKESK. V was trimmed by 0 bases and J by 7 bases, leaving 10 bases between them. CDR3 length: 14 residues.

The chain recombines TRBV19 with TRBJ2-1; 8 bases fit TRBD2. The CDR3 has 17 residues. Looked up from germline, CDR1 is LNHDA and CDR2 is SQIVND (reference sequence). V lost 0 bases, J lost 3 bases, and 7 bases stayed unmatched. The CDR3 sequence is CASSIDSGGINYNEQFF. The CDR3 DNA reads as TGTGCCAGTAGTATAGATTCGGGGGGGATCAACTACAATGAGCAGTTCTTC.

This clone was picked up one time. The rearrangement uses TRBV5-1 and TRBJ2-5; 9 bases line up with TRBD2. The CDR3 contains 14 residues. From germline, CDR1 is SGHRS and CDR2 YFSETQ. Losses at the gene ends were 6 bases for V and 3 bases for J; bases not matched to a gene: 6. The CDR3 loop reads CASKSSGVKETQYF. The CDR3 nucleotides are TGCGCCAGCAAGTCTAGCGGGGTTAAAGAGACCCAGTACTTC.

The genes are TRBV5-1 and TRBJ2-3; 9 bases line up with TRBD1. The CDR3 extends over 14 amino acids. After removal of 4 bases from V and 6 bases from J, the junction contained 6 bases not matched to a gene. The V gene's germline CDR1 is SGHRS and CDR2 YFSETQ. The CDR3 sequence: CASSGGTGRDTQYF. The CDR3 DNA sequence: TGCGCCAGCAGCGGCGGGACAGGGCGGGATACGCAGTATTTT.

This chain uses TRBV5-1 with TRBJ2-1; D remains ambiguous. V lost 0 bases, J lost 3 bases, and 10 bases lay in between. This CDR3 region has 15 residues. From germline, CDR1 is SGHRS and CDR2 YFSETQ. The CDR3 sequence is CASSLATVGYNEQFF. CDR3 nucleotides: TGCGCCAGCAGCTTGGCGACGGTCGGCTACAATGAGCAGTTCTTC.

The CDR3 here is CASSLGGQAPYNEQFF. CDR3 DNA sequence: TGTGCCAGCAGCTTGGGGGGACAGGCACCCTACAATGAGCAGTTCTTC. The gene calls are TRBV5-4 and TRBJ2-1, with TRBD1 matching 8 bases. The V gene end was trimmed by 0 bases and the J gene end by 2 bases; junction bases not matched to a gene: 4. The CDR3 has 16 amino acids. The germline V gene has CDR1 SGHNT and CDR2 YYREEE (reference sequence). Full variable domain (rest looked up from reference TRBV5-4 and TRBJ2-1): ETGVTQSPTHLIKTRGQQVTLRCSSQSGHNTVSWYQQALGQGPQFIFQYYREEENGRGNFPPRFSGLQFPNYSSELNVNALELDDSALYLCASSLGGQAPYNEQFFGPGTRLTVL.

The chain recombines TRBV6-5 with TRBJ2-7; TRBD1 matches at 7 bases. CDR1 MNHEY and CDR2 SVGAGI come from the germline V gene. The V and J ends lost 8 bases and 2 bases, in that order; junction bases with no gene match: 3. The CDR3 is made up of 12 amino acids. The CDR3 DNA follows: TGTGCCAGCCGGGACAGAACCTACGAGCAGTACTTC. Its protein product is CASRDRTYEQYF.

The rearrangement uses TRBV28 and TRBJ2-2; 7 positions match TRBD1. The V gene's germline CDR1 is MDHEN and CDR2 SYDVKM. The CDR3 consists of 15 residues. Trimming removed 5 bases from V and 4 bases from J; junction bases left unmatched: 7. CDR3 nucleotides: TGTGCCAGCAGTCGACAGGGAGTGACCACCGGGGAGCTGTTTTTT. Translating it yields CASSRQGVTTGELFF. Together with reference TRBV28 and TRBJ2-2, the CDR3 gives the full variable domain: DVKVTQSSRYLVKRTGEKVFLECVQDMDHENMFWYRQDPGLGLRLIYFSYDVKMKEKGDIPEGYSVSREKKERFSLILESASTNQTSMYLCASSRQGVTTGELFFGEGSRLTVL.

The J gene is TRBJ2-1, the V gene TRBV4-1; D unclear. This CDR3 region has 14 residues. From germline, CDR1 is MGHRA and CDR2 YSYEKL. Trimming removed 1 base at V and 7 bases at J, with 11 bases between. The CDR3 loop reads CASSQGGSLNEQFF. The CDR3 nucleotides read TGCGCCAGCAGCCAAGGAGGCAGCTTGAATGAGCAGTTCTTC.

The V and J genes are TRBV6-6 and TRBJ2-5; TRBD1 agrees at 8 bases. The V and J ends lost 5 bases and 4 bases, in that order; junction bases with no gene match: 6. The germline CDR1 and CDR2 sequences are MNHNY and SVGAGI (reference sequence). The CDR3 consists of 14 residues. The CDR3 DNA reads TGTGCCAGCAGTGCGACAGGGGTGCGAGAGACCCAGTACTTC. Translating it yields CASSATGVRETQYF.

The CDR3 DNA reads as TGTGCCAGCAGCATAAGACAGGGAACCACCGGGGAGCTGTTTTTT. This codes for CASSIRQGTTGELFF. The gene calls are TRBV13 and TRBJ2-2; TRBD1 matches 7 bases. Germline CDR1 PRHDT, CDR2 FYEKMQ (reference sequence). The CDR3 runs to 15 residues. V lost 5 bases, J lost 4 bases, and 7 bases stayed unmatched. The full variable domain, completed using reference TRBV13 and TRBJ2-2, is AAGVIQSPRHLIKEKRETATLKCYPIPRHDTVYWYQQGPGQDPQFLISFYEKMQSDKGSIPDRFSAQQFSDYHSELNMSSLELGDSALYFCASSIRQGTTGELFFGEGSRLTVL.

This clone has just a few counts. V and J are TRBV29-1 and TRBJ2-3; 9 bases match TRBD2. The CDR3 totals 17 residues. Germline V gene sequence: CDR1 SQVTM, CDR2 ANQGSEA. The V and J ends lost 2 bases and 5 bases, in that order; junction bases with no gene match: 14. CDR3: CSVELAGGGGAIDTQYF. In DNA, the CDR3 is TGCAGCGTTGAATTGGCTGGTGGCGGGGGGGCCATAGATACGCAGTATTTT.

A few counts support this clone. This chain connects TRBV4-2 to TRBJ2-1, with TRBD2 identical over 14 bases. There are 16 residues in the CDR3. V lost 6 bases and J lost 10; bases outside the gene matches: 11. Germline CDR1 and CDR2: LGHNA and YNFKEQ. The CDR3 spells CASSNGLAGGPLEQFF. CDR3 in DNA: TGTGCCAGCAGTAACGGACTAGCGGGGGGTCCTTTGGAGCAGTTCTTC.

For the CDR3, the DNA is TGTGCCAGCAGCTTAGCGGGTGCGGGGGAGCAGTTCTTC. It yields the protein CASSLAGAGEQFF. The chain combines TRBV7-2 with TRBJ2-1; tentatively, D is TRBD2 (6 bases). There are 13 residues in the CDR3. Trimming removed 0 bases at V and 10 bases at J, with 10 bases between. The germline V gene encodes CDR1 SGHTA and CDR2 FQGNSA.